Listed below are T cell receptor beta chains from one sample, sequenced in a study of neurological immune-mediated disorders. TCRdb passed the 5' RACE reads through MiXCR, listing each CDR3 protein once. This sample has 40,000 to 55,000 distinct CDR3 sequences, with approximately 5.8% found just once. The sequencing input was CD4+ T cells from blood. The receptors come from a woman aged 18-29 years with multiple sclerosis. Both conserved end residues are trimmed from each CDR3. D genes are given only for firm matches.

J | D | V | CDR3
TRBJ2-1 | - | TRBV11-3 | ASSLNWGTNEQF
TRBJ1-3 | - | TRBV5-1 | ASSHGGSGNTIY
TRBJ2-1 | - | TRBV5-1 | ASSLIPAYNEQF
TRBJ2-3 | - | TRBV20-1 | SVSVASTDTQY
TRBJ1-6 | TRBD1 | TRBV6-5 | ASTRGNSPLH
TRBJ1-1 | - | TRBV20-1 | SAWWVNTEAF
TRBJ1-3 | - | TRBV29-1 | SVESAGGTGNTIY
TRBJ1-1 | TRBD1 | TRBV28 | ASSLGTGAF
TRBJ2-1 | TRBD1 | TRBV7-8 | ASSRAPGQGTYNEQF
TRBJ1-2 | TRBD1 | TRBV6-6 | ASSPGTGHYGYT
TRBJ1-6 | - | TRBV27 | ASSLSGQLSSYNSPLH
TRBJ1-6 | - | TRBV5-5 | ASRLRDMNNSPLH
TRBJ2-3 | TRBD2 | TRBV14 | ASSQTSGGTQY
TRBJ1-1 | - | TRBV6-5 | ASSYSRNTEAF
TRBJ1-2 | - | TRBV3-1 | ASSPNTDSSYGYT
TRBJ2-1 | TRBD2 | TRBV6-5 | ASSSGGRLAAYNEQF
TRBJ1-6 | - | TRBV20-1 | SARAVDARQSGANSPLH
TRBJ1-1 | - | TRBV6-5 | ASSSLRLNTEAF
TRBJ1-1 | - | TRBV5-5 | ASSSPGVTEAF
TRBJ1-1 | - | TRBV20-1 | SARGGGPNTEAF
TRBJ1-1 | - | TRBV27 | ASSFGGNTEAF
TRBJ2-5 | TRBD1 | TRBV28 | ASSKSSRITTGGWLETQY
TRBJ2-6 | - | TRBV12-3/TRBV12-4 | ASSFSGGTAQRISGANVLT
TRBJ1-2 | TRBD1 | TRBV7-2 | ASSLGQGTGYT
TRBJ1-5 | TRBD1 | TRBV20-1 | SARDRGSQPQH
TRBJ2-3 | - | TRBV12-3/TRBV12-4 | ASRRDPLVSPDTQY
TRBJ1-5 | - | TRBV19 | ASSIDRLKESNQPQH
TRBJ2-2 | - | TRBV7-9 | ASSLRDTGELF
TRBJ1-1 | TRBD1 | TRBV29-1 | SVEDDRALAF
TRBJ2-5 | TRBD2 | TRBV30 | AWSHLAGVEKTQY
TRBJ1-2 | - | TRBV20-1 | SARKGTNYGYT
TRBJ2-1 | TRBD2 | TRBV6-6 | ASSRWTSGRSGNEQF
TRBJ1-4 | - | TRBV2 | ASSYRPSKGEKLF
TRBJ2-3 | - | TRBV10-1 | ASSDGARSSYTQY
TRBJ2-3 | - | TRBV6-1 | ASSERGTDTQY
TRBJ1-1 | TRBD1 | TRBV6-1 | ASSRQGVWTEAF
TRBJ2-3 | TRBD2 | TRBV12-3/TRBV12-4 | ASSLRLAGVSDTQY